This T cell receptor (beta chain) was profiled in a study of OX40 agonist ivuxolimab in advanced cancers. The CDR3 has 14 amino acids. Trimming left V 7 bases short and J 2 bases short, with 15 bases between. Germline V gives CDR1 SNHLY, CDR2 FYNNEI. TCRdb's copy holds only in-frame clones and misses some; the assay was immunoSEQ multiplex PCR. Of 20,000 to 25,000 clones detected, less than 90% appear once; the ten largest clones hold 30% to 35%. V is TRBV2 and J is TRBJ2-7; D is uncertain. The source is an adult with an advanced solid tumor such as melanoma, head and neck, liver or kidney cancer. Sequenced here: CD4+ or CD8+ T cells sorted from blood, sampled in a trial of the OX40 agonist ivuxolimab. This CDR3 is CASTRSTWTYEQYF. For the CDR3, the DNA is TGTGCCAGCACTAGATCCACTTGGACCTACGAGCAGTACTTC.